This T cell receptor (beta chain) was sequenced during a study of shared clonotypes between healthy human individuals. General study findings and limits: Sequencing of the sorted subsets was shown by rarefaction to be incomplete despite large depth.

Trimming shortened V by 6 bases and J by 2 bases, and 16 bases separated the two germline ends. CDR3 size: 15 residues. CDR1 is MNHEY and CDR2 is SVGAGI in the germline V gene. A note on this clone: Its antigen is still unknown.

In the original workflow: Filtering differed, since immunoSEQ gave only junction sequences and no quality scores. The table came from immunoSEQ multiplex PCR; TCRdb's copy has only in-frame clones and leaves some out. V and J calls plus clone size are reproduced from that table; the DNA served to infer D and trimming. The table includes some 2,500,000 clones, about nine tenths detected once. The rearrangement links TRBV6-5 to TRBJ1-1; no reliable D call. Sequencing was performed on naive CD4+ T cells from PBMCs. Subset here: CD45RA+ positively selected. The sequence derives from a man aged 18 to 35 in good health. Some clones in this sample may be carry-over from other donors' samples. The CDR3, as DNA: TGTGCCAGCAGACCCGGGTGGAGGGCTAACACTGAAGCTTTCTTT. Translating it yields CASRPGWRANTEAFF.